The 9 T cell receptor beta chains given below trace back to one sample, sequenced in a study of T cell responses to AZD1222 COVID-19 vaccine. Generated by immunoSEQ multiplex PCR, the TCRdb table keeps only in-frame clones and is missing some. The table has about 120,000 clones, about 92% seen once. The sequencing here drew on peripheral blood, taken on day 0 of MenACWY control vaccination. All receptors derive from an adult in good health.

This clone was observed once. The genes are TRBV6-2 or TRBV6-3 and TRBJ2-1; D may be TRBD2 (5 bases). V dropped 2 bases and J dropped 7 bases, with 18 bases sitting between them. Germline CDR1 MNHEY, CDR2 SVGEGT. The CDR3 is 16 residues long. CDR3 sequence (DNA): TGTGCCAGCAGTTACCGGTACCAGCGGCTAAAGAATGAGCAGTTCTTC. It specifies CASSYRYQRLKNEQFF.

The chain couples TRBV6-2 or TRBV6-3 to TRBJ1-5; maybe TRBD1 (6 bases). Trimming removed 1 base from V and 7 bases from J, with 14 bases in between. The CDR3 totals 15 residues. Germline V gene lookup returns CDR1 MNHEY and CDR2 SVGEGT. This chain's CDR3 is CASSYWRRGPQPQHF. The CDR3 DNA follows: TGTGCCAGCAGTTACTGGCGCAGGGGTCCGCAGCCCCAGCATTTT.

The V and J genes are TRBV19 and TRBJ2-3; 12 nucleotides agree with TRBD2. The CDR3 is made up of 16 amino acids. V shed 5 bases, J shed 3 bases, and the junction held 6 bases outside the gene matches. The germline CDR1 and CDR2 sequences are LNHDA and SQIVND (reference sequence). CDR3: CASSPRLAGVTDTQYF. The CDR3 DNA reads TGTGCCAGTAGTCCAAGACTAGCGGGAGTGACAGATACGCAGTATTTT.

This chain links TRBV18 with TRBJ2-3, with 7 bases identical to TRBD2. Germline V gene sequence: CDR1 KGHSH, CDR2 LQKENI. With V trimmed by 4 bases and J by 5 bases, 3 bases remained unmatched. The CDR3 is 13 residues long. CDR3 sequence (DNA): TGTGCCAGCTCACTCCCGGGAGGAGATACGCAGTATTTT. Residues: CASSLPGGDTQYF.

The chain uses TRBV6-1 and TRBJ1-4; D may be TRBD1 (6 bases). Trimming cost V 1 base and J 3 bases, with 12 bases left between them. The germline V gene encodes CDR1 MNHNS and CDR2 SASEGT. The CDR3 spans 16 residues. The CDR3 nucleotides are TGTGCCAGCAGTGAAGGTCAGGGGAGGGCTAATGAAAAACTGTTTTTT. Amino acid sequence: CASSEGQGRANEKLFF.

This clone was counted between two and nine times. The CDR3 DNA is TGCGCCAGCAGCTTGGGACTAGCGGACACCGGGGAGCTGTTTTTT. It encodes CASSLGLADTGELFF. J is TRBJ2-2 and V is TRBV5-1; 9 bases match TRBD2. Germline assignment: CDR1 SGHRS and CDR2 YFSETQ. CDR3 length: 15 residues. After removal of 0 bases from V and 3 bases from J, the junction contained 0 bases not matched to a gene.

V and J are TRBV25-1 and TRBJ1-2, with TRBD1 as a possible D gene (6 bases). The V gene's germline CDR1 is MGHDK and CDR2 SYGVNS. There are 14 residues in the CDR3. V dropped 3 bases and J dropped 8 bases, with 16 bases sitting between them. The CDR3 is CASSDSGRGLGYTF. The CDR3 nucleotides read TGTGCCAGCAGTGATTCGGGACGGGGGCTAGGCTACACCTTC.

Written as DNA, the CDR3 is TGTGCCAGCAGTTATACTAGCGGGACCCACTACGAGCAGTACTTC. Translating gives CASSYTSGTHYEQYF. V is TRBV6-5 and J is TRBJ2-7; TRBD2 matches at 10 bases. The germline CDR1 and CDR2 sequences are MNHEY and SVGAGI. This CDR3 has 15 residues. The junction had 5 bases not matched to a gene; V was cut back by 3 bases and J by 3 bases.

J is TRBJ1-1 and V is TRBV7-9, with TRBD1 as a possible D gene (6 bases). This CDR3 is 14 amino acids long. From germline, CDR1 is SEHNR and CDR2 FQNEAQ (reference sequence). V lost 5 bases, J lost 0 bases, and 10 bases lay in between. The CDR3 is CASSRGHLNTEAFF. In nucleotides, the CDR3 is TGTGCCAGCAGCCGGGGACACTTGAACACTGAAGCTTTCTTT.